One and the same sample provided the 5 T cell receptor beta chains below, sequenced in a study of cytomegalovirus exposure and HLA in healthy donors (dated by TCRdb to the late 2010s). Library construction relied on the immunoSEQ multiplex PCR assay. The clones in this table, taken by TCRdb from immuneACCESS, are in-frame only. Not every clone is retained; where verified, under half of the shortfall comes from an unresolved V gene, and the cause of the rest is unknown. A total of fewer than 120,000 clones appear in this sample, approximately 87% of them only once. Jointly, the top ten make up 1.4% of the sample. Sequenced material: PBMCs. These receptors were taken from a woman aged 30 to 39 in good health and CMV-seropositive.

On this clone itself: Other DNA variants within this sample encode the same CDR3. J is TRBJ2-1 and V is TRBV2; 7 nucleotides line up with TRBD2. CDR3 length equals 15 residues. V lost 5 bases and J lost 0; bases outside the gene matches: 4. Germline CDR1 is SNHLY and CDR2 is FYNNEI. CDR3 loop: CASSPSGSSYNEQFF. CDR3 coding DNA: TGTGCCAGCAGTCCTAGCGGCTCCTCCTACAATGAGCAGTTCTTC.

This chain uses TRBV30 with TRBJ2-3; TRBD2 aligns across 10 bases. Germline V gene sequence: CDR1 GTSNPN, CDR2 SVGIG (reference sequence). V trimming: 0 bases; J trimming: 5 bases; junction bases outside the gene matches: 8. The CDR3 totals 16 residues. This CDR3 is CAWSVPVAGGGDTQYF. The CDR3 bases are TGTGCCTGGAGTGTACCCGTAGCGGGAGGCGGAGATACGCAGTATTTT.

Here the CDR3 DNA reads TGCGCCAGCAGCCAAGATTTCGGGGACAGGGGTACAGATACGCAGTATTTT. As protein: CASSQDFGDRGTDTQYF. V gene TRBV4-3 combines with J gene TRBJ2-3; 10 bases align to TRBD1. Germline assignment: CDR1 LGHNA and CDR2 YSLEER. After removal of 0 bases from V and 3 bases from J, the junction contained 6 bases not matched to a gene. This CDR3 region has 17 residues.

This clone is a singleton in its sample. The rearrangement joins TRBV5-6 to TRBJ2-2, with no clear D. This CDR3 contains 14 residues. The germline V gene encodes CDR1 SGHDT and CDR2 YYEEEE. The V gene lost 0 bases and the J gene lost 6 bases, with 9 bases spanning the gap. In nucleotides, the CDR3 is TGTGCCAGCAGCTTGGCCGGCGGAGCCGGGGAGCTGTTTTTT. It translates to CASSLAGGAGELFF.

The chain couples TRBV27 to TRBJ2-5; TRBD1 matches at 8 bases. V shed 5 bases, J shed 4 bases, and the junction held 9 bases outside the gene matches. The CDR3 runs 15 residues. Germline values: CDR1 MNHEY, CDR2 SMNVEV (reference sequence). The CDR3 loop is CASSRSRGLGETQYF. For the CDR3, the DNA is TGTGCCAGCAGTCGCTCCAGGGGGCTGGGAGAGACCCAGTACTTC.